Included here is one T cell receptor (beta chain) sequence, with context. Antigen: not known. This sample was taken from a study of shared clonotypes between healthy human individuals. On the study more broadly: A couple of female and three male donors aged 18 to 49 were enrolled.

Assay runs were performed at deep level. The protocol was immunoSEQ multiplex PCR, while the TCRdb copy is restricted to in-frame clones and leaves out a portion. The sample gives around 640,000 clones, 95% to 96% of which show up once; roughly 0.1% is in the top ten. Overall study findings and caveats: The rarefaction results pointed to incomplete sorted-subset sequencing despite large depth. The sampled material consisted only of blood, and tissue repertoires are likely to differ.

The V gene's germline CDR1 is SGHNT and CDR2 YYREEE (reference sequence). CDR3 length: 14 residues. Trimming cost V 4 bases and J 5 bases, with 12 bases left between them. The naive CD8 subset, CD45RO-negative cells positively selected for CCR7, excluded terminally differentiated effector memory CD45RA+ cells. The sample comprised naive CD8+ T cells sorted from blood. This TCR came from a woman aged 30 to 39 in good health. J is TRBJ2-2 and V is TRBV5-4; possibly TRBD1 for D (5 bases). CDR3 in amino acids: CASSTRRVTGELFF. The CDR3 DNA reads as TGTGCCAGCAGCACACGCAGGGTGACCGGGGAGCTGTTTTTT.